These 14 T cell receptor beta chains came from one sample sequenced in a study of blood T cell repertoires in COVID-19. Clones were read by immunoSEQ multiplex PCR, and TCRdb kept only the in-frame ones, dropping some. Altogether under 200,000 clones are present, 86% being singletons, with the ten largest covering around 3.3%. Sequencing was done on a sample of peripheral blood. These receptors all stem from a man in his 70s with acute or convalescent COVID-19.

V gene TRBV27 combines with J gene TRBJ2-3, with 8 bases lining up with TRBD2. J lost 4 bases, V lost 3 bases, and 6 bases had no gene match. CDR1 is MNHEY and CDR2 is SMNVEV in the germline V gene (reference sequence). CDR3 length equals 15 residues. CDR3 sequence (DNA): TGTGCCAGCAGTTTCGGGAGGGCCTTGCCAGATACGCAGTATTTT. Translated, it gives CASSFGRALPDTQYF.

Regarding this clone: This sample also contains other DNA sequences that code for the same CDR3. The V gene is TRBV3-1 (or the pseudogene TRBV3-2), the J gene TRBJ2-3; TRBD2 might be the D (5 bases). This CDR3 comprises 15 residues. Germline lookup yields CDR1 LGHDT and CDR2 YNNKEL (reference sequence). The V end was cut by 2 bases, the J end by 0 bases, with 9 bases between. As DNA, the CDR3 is TGTGCCAGCAGCCAAACGGGGATTAGCACAGATACGCAGTATTTT. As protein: CASSQTGISTDTQYF.

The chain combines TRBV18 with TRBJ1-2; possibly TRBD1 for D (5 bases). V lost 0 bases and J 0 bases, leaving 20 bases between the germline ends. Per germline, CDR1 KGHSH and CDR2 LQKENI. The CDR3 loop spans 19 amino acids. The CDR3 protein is CASSPPRGATLTPNYGYTF. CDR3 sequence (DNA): TGTGCCAGCTCACCACCGCGCGGGGCGACGCTGACTCCTAACTATGGCTACACCTTC.

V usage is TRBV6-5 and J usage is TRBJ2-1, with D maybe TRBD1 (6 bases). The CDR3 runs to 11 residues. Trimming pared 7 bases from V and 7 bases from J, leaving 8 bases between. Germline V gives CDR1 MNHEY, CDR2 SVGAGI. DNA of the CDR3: TGTGCCAGCATTAGGGGGAATGAGCAGTTCTTC. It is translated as CASIRGNEQFF.

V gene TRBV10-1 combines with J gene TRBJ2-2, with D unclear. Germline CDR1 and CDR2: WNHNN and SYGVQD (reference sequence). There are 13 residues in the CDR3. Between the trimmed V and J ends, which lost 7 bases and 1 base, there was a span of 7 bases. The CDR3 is CASKAGNTGELFF. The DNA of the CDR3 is TGCGCCAGCAAGGCAGGGAACACCGGGGAGCTGTTTTTT.

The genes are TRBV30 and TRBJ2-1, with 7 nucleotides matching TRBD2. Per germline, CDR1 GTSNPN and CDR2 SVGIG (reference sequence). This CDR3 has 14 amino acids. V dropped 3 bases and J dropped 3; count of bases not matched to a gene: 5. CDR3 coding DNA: TGTGCCTGGAGGGCAAGCGGGAACTACAATGAGCAGTTCTTC. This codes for CAWRASGNYNEQFF.

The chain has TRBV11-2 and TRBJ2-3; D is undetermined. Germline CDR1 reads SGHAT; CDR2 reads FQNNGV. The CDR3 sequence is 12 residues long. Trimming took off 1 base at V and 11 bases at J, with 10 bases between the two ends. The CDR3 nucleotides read TGTGCCAGCAGCTTAGGGGCTTACGGGCAGTATTTT. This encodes CASSLGAYGQYF.

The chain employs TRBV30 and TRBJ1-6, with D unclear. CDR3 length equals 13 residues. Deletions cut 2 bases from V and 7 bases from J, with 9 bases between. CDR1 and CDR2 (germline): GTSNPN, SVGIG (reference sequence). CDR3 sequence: CAWSLGGNSPLHF. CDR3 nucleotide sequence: TGTGCCTGGAGTTTAGGAGGGAATTCACCCCTCCACTTT.

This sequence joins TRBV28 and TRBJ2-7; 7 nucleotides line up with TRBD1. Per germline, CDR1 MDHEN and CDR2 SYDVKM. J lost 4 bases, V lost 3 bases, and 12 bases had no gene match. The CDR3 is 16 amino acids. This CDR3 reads CASSFPRQGRLYEQYF. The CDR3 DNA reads TGTGCCAGCAGTTTCCCCAGACAGGGAAGGCTATACGAGCAGTACTTC.

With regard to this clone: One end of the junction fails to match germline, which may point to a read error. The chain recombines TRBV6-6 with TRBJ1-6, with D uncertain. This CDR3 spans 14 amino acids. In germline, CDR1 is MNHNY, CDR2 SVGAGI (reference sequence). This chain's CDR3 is CASSSNLYYSPLHF. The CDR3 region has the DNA TGTGCCAGCAGTTCAAACCTCTACTATTCGCCCCTCCACTTT.

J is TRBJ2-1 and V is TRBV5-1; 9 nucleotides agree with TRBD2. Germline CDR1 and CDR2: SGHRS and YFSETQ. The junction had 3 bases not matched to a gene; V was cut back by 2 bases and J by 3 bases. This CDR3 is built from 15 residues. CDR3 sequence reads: CASSLAGGDYNEQFF. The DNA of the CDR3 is TGCGCCAGCAGCTTAGCGGGAGGTGACTACAATGAGCAGTTCTTC.

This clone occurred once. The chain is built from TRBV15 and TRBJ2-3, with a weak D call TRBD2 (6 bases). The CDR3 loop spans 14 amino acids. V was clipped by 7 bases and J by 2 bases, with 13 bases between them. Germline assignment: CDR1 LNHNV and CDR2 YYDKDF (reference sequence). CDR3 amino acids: CATTMGLTTDTQYF. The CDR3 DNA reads TGTGCCACCACGATGGGACTTACCACAGATACGCAGTATTTT.

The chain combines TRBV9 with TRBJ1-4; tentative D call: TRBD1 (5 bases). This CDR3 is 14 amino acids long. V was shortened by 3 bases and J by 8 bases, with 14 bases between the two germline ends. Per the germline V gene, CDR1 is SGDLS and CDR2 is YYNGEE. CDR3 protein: CASSAGGGGEKLFF. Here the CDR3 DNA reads TGTGCCAGCAGCGCCGGTGGGGGAGGGGAAAAACTGTTTTTT. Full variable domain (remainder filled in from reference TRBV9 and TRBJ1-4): DSGVTQTPKHLITATGQRVTLRCSPRSGDLSVYWYQQSLDQGLQFLIQYYNGEERAKGNILERFSAQQFPDLHSELNLSSLELGDSALYFCASSAGGGGEKLFFGSGTQLSVL.

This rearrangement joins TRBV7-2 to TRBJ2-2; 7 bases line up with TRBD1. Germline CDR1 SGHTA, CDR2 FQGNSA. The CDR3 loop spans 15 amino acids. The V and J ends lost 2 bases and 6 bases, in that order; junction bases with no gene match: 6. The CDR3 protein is CASSLRSGGPGELFF. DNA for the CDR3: TGTGCCAGCAGCTTACGGTCAGGGGGACCCGGGGAGCTGTTTTTT.